This entry lists 31 T cell receptor beta chains sequenced from one sample in a study of T cell responses to AZD1222 COVID-19 vaccine. TCRdb's copy holds only in-frame clones and misses some; the assay was immunoSEQ multiplex PCR. Altogether 95,000 to 150,000 clones are present, approximately 90% being singletons, with the ten largest covering about 4.7%. Here the sequenced sample was peripheral blood, taken on day 0 of AZD1222 vaccination. The receptors come from an adult in good health.

The rearrangement uses TRBV4-1 and TRBJ2-7; D is unclear. The CDR3 runs 14 residues. Germline V CDR1 and CDR2: MGHRA, YSYEKL. V lost 4 bases and J 3 bases, leaving 13 bases between the germline ends. As DNA, the CDR3 is TGCGCCAGCAGCCTATCCGCCTGGGACTACGAGCAGTACTTC. This encodes CASSLSAWDYEQYF.

The V and J genes are TRBV14 and TRBJ1-3; D not certain. V was pared by 0 bases and J by 4 bases, with 7 bases between. The CDR3 is 14 amino acids. The germline V gene has CDR1 SGHDN and CDR2 FVKESK. The CDR3 here is CASSQDPSGNTIYF. CDR3 nucleotide sequence: TGTGCCAGCAGCCAAGATCCCAGCGGAAACACCATATATTTT.

Here the CDR3 reads CASSEGDRDTGELFF. The CDR3 DNA reads as TGTGCCAGCAGTGAAGGGGACAGGGACACCGGGGAGCTGTTTTTT. The chain recombines TRBV25-1 with TRBJ2-2; 9 bases fit TRBD1. Losses at the gene ends were 2 bases for V and 3 bases for J; bases not matched to a gene: 1. This CDR3 spans 15 amino acids. Germline CDR1 MGHDK, CDR2 SYGVNS.

The CDR3 bases are TGTGCCAGCTCGCCGACCGGGACATACGGCGGCTACACCTTC. This translates into CASSPTGTYGGYTF. This chain connects TRBV18 to TRBJ1-2; perhaps TRBD1 as D (6 bases). V was shortened by 6 bases and J by 8 bases, with 19 bases between the two germline ends. CDR1 and CDR2 (germline): KGHSH, LQKENI. This CDR3 is 14 amino acids long.

This clone has only one observation. This chain uses TRBV30 with TRBJ1-1; TRBD1 is a possible D gene (6 bases). CDR1 is GTSNPN, CDR2 SVGIG, per germline (reference sequence). The CDR3 totals 13 residues. The V end lost 3 bases, the J end lost 1 base, and 9 bases lay between the germline ends. The DNA of the CDR3 is TGTGCCTGGAGGGCACAGGGGAACACTGAAGCTTTCTTT. It codes for CAWRAQGNTEAFF. Using reference TRBV30 and TRBJ1-1 for the parts outside the CDR3, the full variable domain is SQTIHQWPATLVQPVGSPLSLECTVEGTSNPNLYWYRQAAGRGLQLLFYSVGIGQISSEVPQNLSASRPQDRQFILSSKKLLLSDSGFYLCAWRAQGNTEAFFGQGTRLTVV.

This chain uses TRBV14 with TRBJ1-2; 7 bases map to TRBD1. The CDR3 sequence is 18 residues long. J lost 0 bases, V lost 1 base, and 11 bases had no gene match. Germline loops: CDR1 SGHDN, CDR2 FVKESK. This CDR3 is CASSQAIFIGTANYGYTF. In nucleotides, the CDR3 is TGTGCCAGCAGCCAAGCGATTTTTATAGGGACAGCTAACTATGGCTACACCTTC. Together with reference TRBV14 and TRBJ1-2, the CDR3 gives the full variable domain: EAGVTQFPSHSVIEKGQTVTLRCDPISGHDNLYWYRRVMGKEIKFLLHFVKESKQDESGMPNNRFLAERTGGTYSTLKVQPAELEDSGVYFCASSQAIFIGTANYGYTFGSGTRLTVV.

The chain employs TRBV7-9 and TRBJ1-2; a weak D match, TRBD1 (5 bases). The ends were cut back, 3 bases at V and 3 bases at J, with 8 bases in the middle. This CDR3 region has 13 residues. From germline, CDR1 is SEHNR and CDR2 FQNEAQ (reference sequence). The CDR3 coding sequence is TGTGCCAGCAGCTTTTGGGGGGACTATGGCTACACCTTC. Translating gives CASSFWGDYGYTF.

The chain employs TRBV10-3 and TRBJ2-5; perhaps D is TRBD1 or TRBD2 (5 bases each). Germline-derived CDR1 and CDR2 are ENHRY and SYGVKD. V gave up 4 bases and J gave up 1 base, with 16 bases separating them. The CDR3 contains 16 residues. The DNA for the CDR3 is TGTGCCATCAGTGGAGGGGTCTCTCCGTCCCAAGAGACCCAGTACTTC. This codes for CAISGGVSPSQETQYF.

This clone was seen a single time. The rearrangement uses TRBV27 and TRBJ2-5; 10 nucleotides line up with TRBD1. Trimming removed 3 bases from V and 5 bases from J; junction bases left unmatched: 3. This CDR3 spans 14 amino acids. The germline CDR1 and CDR2 sequences are MNHEY and SMNVEV (reference sequence). CDR3 protein: CASSFGQGVETQYF. The CDR3 DNA reads TGTGCCAGCAGTTTTGGACAGGGGGTTGAGACCCAGTACTTC.

V usage is TRBV27 and J usage is TRBJ1-2, with no clear D. V gave up 2 bases and J gave up 2 bases, with 12 bases separating them. The CDR3 is made up of 15 amino acids. Germline CDR1 and CDR2: MNHEY and SMNVEV (reference sequence). CDR3 protein: CASSLRVTGNYGYTF. The DNA for the CDR3 is TGTGCCAGCAGTTTACGGGTGACCGGGAACTATGGCTACACCTTC.

V usage is TRBV7-2 and J usage is TRBJ2-7; 8 nucleotides match TRBD1. V lost 3 bases and J lost 7; bases outside the gene matches: 8. CDR1 and CDR2 (germline): SGHTA, FQGNSA. The CDR3 contains 14 residues. The CDR3: CASSLSRGLWEQYF. The CDR3 DNA sequence: TGTGCCAGCAGCTTGAGCAGGGGGCTTTGGGAGCAGTACTTC.

V gene TRBV9 combines with J gene TRBJ2-1; 10 positions agree with TRBD1. CDR1 and CDR2 (germline): SGDLS, YYNGEE. The V and J ends lost 10 bases and 9 bases, in that order; junction bases with no gene match: 16. CDR3 length: 15 amino acids. The CDR3 reads CASRRGQGFGGEQFF. CDR3 nucleotide sequence: TGTGCCTCCAGGAGGGGACAGGGGTTTGGTGGTGAGCAGTTCTTC.

The rearrangement uses TRBV19 and TRBJ1-1; D not certain. CDR3 length: 13 amino acids. Looked up from germline, CDR1 is LNHDA and CDR2 is SQIVND (reference sequence). V was pared by 3 bases and J by 7 bases, with 12 bases between. CDR3 coding DNA: TGTGCCAGTAGTATTGGCGGACTGGATGAAGCTTTCTTT. Translated: CASSIGGLDEAFF.

This clone was found once. The V and J genes are TRBV19 and TRBJ1-4; D not certain. Trimming took off 7 bases at V and 6 bases at J, with 12 bases between the two ends. The CDR3 has 13 residues. Germline assignment: CDR1 LNHDA and CDR2 SQIVND (reference sequence). As DNA, the CDR3 is TGTGCCAGTACCCGAGGCGGGCATGAAAAACTGTTTTTT. Translation gives CASTRGGHEKLFF.

The chain joins TRBV2 to TRBJ1-1; no clear D. The germline CDR1 and CDR2 sequences are SNHLY and FYNNEI. Deletions cut 7 bases from V and 2 bases from J, with 11 bases between. The CDR3 runs to 13 residues. Here the CDR3 reads CASTKEGNTEAFF. CDR3 nucleotide sequence: TGTGCCAGCACCAAGGAGGGCAACACTGAAGCTTTCTTT.

This chain joins TRBV21-1 and TRBJ1-5; the table calls TRBD1, which could not be checked here. TRBV21-1 is flagged as a pseudogene. The CDR3 runs to 18 residues. In DNA, the CDR3 is TGTGCCAGCAGCGAGAAGGGCAGGGGGAGCCGCTTCTATCAGCCCCAGCATTTT. Its translation: CASSEKGRGSRFYQPQHF.

This clone was observed a handful of times. This chain links TRBV16 with TRBJ2-7; D possibly corresponds to TRBD2 (6 bases). CDR1 and CDR2 from the germline V gene are KGHSY and FQNENV. The V and J ends lost 0 bases and 9 bases respectively, with 18 bases between them. This CDR3 comprises 15 residues. CDR3 coding DNA: TGTGCCAGCAGCCAATCATCCGTACTACTAGCTCGGCAGTACTTC. It is translated as CASSQSSVLLARQYF.

The chain combines TRBV28 with TRBJ2-3, with D possibly being TRBD2 (5 bases). This CDR3 is 15 amino acids long. V was pared by 5 bases and J by 3 bases, with 15 bases between. Germline V gene data show CDR1 as MDHEN and CDR2 as SYDVKM. CDR3 region: CASSRLTRRTDTQYF. The CDR3 coding sequence is TGTGCCAGCAGTCGCCTCACTAGGAGAACAGATACGCAGTATTTT.

The chain uses TRBV6-6 and TRBJ1-1, with D possibly being TRBD1 (5 bases). CDR3 size: 15 residues. Trimming took 2 bases from V and 1 from J, leaving 11 bases between them. CDR1 and CDR2 (germline): MNHNY, SVGAGI (reference sequence). CDR3 region: CASSYPFGANTEAFF. Here the CDR3 DNA reads TGTGCCAGCAGTTACCCCTTTGGGGCGAACACTGAAGCTTTCTTT.

V is TRBV19 and J is TRBJ1-1, with D unresolved. V lost 10 bases and J 9 bases, leaving 18 bases between the germline ends. CDR1 is LNHDA and CDR2 is SQIVND in the germline V gene (reference sequence). CDR3 size: 12 residues. This CDR3 reads CATDRPGPQAFF. The CDR3, as DNA: TGTGCCACCGACCGACCGGGTCCCCAAGCTTTCTTT.

This clone was recorded only once. The gene calls are TRBV30 and TRBJ2-3; D is undetermined. The CDR3 totals 12 residues. V was clipped by 0 bases and J by 8 bases, with 9 bases between them. Germline lookup yields CDR1 GTSNPN and CDR2 SVGIG (reference sequence). For the CDR3, the DNA is TGTGCCTGGAGTGTCCAGACTGGTACGCAGTATTTT. Protein sequence: CAWSVQTGTQYF.

V and J are TRBV25-1 and TRBJ2-1, with 7 bases that match TRBD2. The CDR3 runs to 15 residues. The V segment lost 4 bases and the J segment 6 bases; nucleotides outside the gene matches: 9. Germline lookup yields CDR1 MGHDK and CDR2 SYGVNS. The CDR3 protein is CASSAHGGGTNEQFF. The CDR3 DNA reads TGTGCCAGCAGTGCCCACGGGGGAGGGACCAATGAGCAGTTCTTC.

This chain links TRBV28 with TRBJ2-3; 8 bases match TRBD2. This CDR3 region has 16 residues. The V and J ends lost 4 bases and 3 bases, in that order; junction bases with no gene match: 9. The germline gives CDR1 MDHEN, CDR2 SYDVKM. CDR3 sequence (DNA): TGTGCCAGCAGTTGGACTAGCCGGAAGAATACAGATACGCAGTATTTT. This translates into CASSWTSRKNTDTQYF. The variable domain in full, completed from reference TRBV28 and TRBJ2-3, reads DVKVTQSSRYLVKRTGEKVFLECVQDMDHENMFWYRQDPGLGLRLIYFSYDVKMKEKGDIPEGYSVSREKKERFSLILESASTNQTSMYLCASSWTSRKNTDTQYFGPGTRLTVL.

The V gene is TRBV3-1 (or the pseudogene TRBV3-2), the J gene TRBJ2-7; TRBD2 might be the D (6 bases). CDR3 length: 14 residues. From germline, CDR1 is LGHDT and CDR2 YNNKEL (reference sequence). Deletions cut 4 bases from V and 0 bases from J, with 10 bases between. The CDR3 protein is CASSPGLRSYEQYF. CDR3 DNA: TGTGCCAGCAGCCCGGGACTGCGCTCCTACGAGCAGTACTTC.

This chain links TRBV27 with TRBJ2-3; 9 bases are shared with TRBD2. J lost 4 bases, V lost 5 bases, and 7 bases had no gene match. Germline V gene lookup returns CDR1 MNHEY and CDR2 SMNVEV (reference sequence). This CDR3 contains 15 residues. The CDR3 here is CASSPRGGLSDTQYF. The DNA for the CDR3 is TGTGCCAGCAGTCCGCGGGGGGGGTTATCAGATACGCAGTATTTT.

The chain recombines TRBV18 with TRBJ1-1; D possibly corresponds to TRBD1 (5 bases). Trimming pared 3 bases from V and 6 bases from J, leaving 11 bases between. Germline assignment: CDR1 KGHSH and CDR2 LQKENI. The length of the CDR3 is 13 residues. The CDR3 nucleotides are TGTGCCAGCTCACCGCTGAGGGACCCTGAAGCTTTCTTT. Residues: CASSPLRDPEAFF.

The chain has TRBV5-1 and TRBJ2-3, with D unresolved. There are 16 residues in the CDR3. The germline V gene encodes CDR1 SGHRS and CDR2 YFSETQ. V lost 2 bases and J lost 1, with 14 bases in between. DNA of the CDR3: TGCGCCAGCAGCTTTTCACGTCTTGGTGGCACAGATACGCAGTATTTT. Translating gives CASSFSRLGGTDTQYF.

The chain couples TRBV11-2 to TRBJ2-1, with D uncertain. The CDR3 runs 14 residues. V lost 4 bases and J 10 bases, leaving 17 bases between the germline ends. Germline CDR1 and CDR2: SGHAT and FQNNGV. In nucleotides, the CDR3 is TGTGCCAGCAGCTCCCCGAGGCTAGGAAGGGAGCAGTTCTTC. It translates to CASSSPRLGREQFF.

The rearrangement links TRBV19 to TRBJ1-1; D uncertain. This CDR3 spans 14 amino acids. Germline V gives CDR1 LNHDA, CDR2 SQIVND (reference sequence). With 7 bases removed from V and 1 base from J, the gap between germline ends came to 13 bases. CDR3 residues: CASNSAPENTEAFF. CDR3 DNA: TGTGCCAGTAACTCGGCCCCGGAGAACACTGAAGCTTTCTTT.

The chain links TRBV7-3 to TRBJ2-7, with 8 bases lining up with TRBD2. The length of the CDR3 is 13 residues. Germline V gives CDR1 SGHTA, CDR2 FQGTGA. Losses at the gene ends were 3 bases for V and 5 bases for J; bases not matched to a gene: 3. The CDR3: CASSFSREDEQYF. In DNA, the CDR3 is TGTGCCAGCAGCTTTTCGCGGGAGGACGAGCAGTACTTC.

The V and J genes are TRBV9 and TRBJ2-1; TRBD2 is a possible D gene (5 bases). Germline V gives CDR1 SGDLS, CDR2 YYNGEE. This CDR3 comprises 18 residues. Deletions cut 3 bases from V and 1 base from J, with 20 bases between. The chain's CDR3 is CASSAGVASAVSYNEQFF. CDR3 nucleotides: TGTGCCAGCAGCGCCGGGGTAGCCTCAGCGGTATCCTACAATGAGCAGTTCTTC.